The clone carrying this TCR beta chain was found many times. This sample was included in a study of identical twins. Template switching supplied a universal primer site; unique molecular identifiers were carried on the cDNA. TCRdb analysed the 5' RACE reads with MiXCR anew, one entry per CDR3 protein. The data show about 240,000 distinct CDR3 sequences, 6% to 8.5% seen once. From germline, CDR1 is DFQATT and CDR2 SNEGSKA (reference sequence). The V and J ends lost 3 bases and 8 bases, in that order; junction bases with no gene match: 16. This CDR3 spans 18 amino acids. The sample was also reused in another study, on yellow fever vaccine responses in identical twins.

The chain has TRBV20-1 and TRBJ2-1, with 13 positions matching TRBD2. The sequence came from a young woman in good health. The sample consisted of CD8+ T cells sorted from blood. The CDR3 bases are TGCAGTGCTAGTTACTTGAAAGTCGGACTAGCGGGAGATTATGAGCAGTTCTTC. Translated: CSASYLKVGLAGDYEQFF.